The clone carrying this T cell receptor (beta chain) was detected many times. Unique molecular identifiers were attached to individual cDNA molecules. One entry per CDR3 protein, called by TCRdb with MiXCR from the 5' RACE reads. The sample yields tens of thousands of distinct CDR3 sequences, around 12% seen once. The data stem from a study of early T cells in non-severe SARS-CoV-2 infection. About the study: Chains from this unsorted whole-blood bulk RNA could not be paired.

The germline V gene has CDR1 SNHLY and CDR2 FYNNEI. The germline V and J ends were trimmed by 1 base and 5 bases, with 8 bases remaining between them. This CDR3 is 13 amino acids long. The source is an adult who was a healthcare worker with PCR-confirmed SARS-CoV-2 infection or an uninfected control (not recorded which). The chain couples TRBV2 to TRBJ2-5, with a weak D call TRBD2 (6 bases). Specimen: whole blood. The CDR3 loop is CASSEVAGETQYF. In nucleotides, the CDR3 is TGTGCCAGCAGTGAAGTGGCGGGGGAGACCCAGTACTTC.